This T cell receptor (beta chain) was recovered during a study of regulatory T cells in long-lasting Graves disease. As to time point: newly diagnosed GD, antithyroid drugs for less than 3 months. Following extraction of RNA from PBMCs, that RNA was used to make the TCR library. Through Arm-PCR of CDR3 regions and iRepertoire HTBI primers, TCR beta libraries were built. TCRdb called the multiplex PCR reads again in MiXCR, with one record for every CDR3 protein. Of 400,000 to 450,000 distinct CDR3 sequences in the sample, around 14% were seen once. CDR1 and CDR2 from the germline V gene are LGHDT and YNNKEL (reference sequence). The CDR3 contains 17 residues. After removal of 2 bases from V and 9 bases from J, the junction contained 15 bases not matched to a gene. This clonotype has ten or more counts. These sequences were also reported in another study, on T cells in Graves' hyperthyroidism and ophthalmopathy.

The source of this sequence is a woman aged 25 to 45 with Graves disease. The sample here was peripheral blood mononuclear cells (PBMCs), taken at new diagnosis, from a patient treated with antithyroid drugs. The chain couples TRBV3-1 to TRBJ2-7, with 11 bases lining up with TRBD2. This CDR3 is CASSQYGGTSGGGAQYF. CDR3 nucleotide sequence: TGTGCCAGCAGCCAATACGGCGGGACTAGCGGAGGTGGAGCGCAGTACTTC.